One sample yielded the 17 T cell receptor beta chains listed below, sequenced in a study of control samples from healthy donors and cancer patients. Sequencing was performed with immunoSEQ multiplex PCR; in TCRdb, only in-frame clones are kept and a portion is missing. The sample gives about 40,000 clones, about 94% of which show up once; around 3.6% is in the top ten. Sequenced: blood. Receptor source: a woman between 45 and 65 years old in good health.

The chain is built from TRBV3-1 (or the pseudogene TRBV3-2) and TRBJ2-7, with D possibly matching TRBD2 (5 bases). With 3 bases removed from V and 1 base from J, the gap between germline ends came to 13 bases. This CDR3 region has 15 residues. The germline CDR1 and CDR2 sequences are LGHDT and YNNKEL (reference sequence). The CDR3: CASSHESGLSYEQYF. The CDR3 nucleotides are TGTGCCAGCAGCCATGAAAGCGGCCTTTCCTACGAGCAGTACTTC.

The chain carries TRBV21-1 and TRBJ1-1. TRBV21-1 is reported as a pseudogene. The CDR3 has 16 residues. CDR3 sequence (DNA): TGTGCCAGCAGAACGTTTAGACCCACAGAGGACACTGAAGCTTTCTTT. Encoded protein: CASRTFRPTEDTEAFF.

The chain recombines TRBV5-1 with TRBJ1-1; D ambiguous. Germline lookup yields CDR1 SGHRS and CDR2 YFSETQ. With 3 bases removed from V and 4 bases from J, the gap between germline ends came to 13 bases. The CDR3 has 14 residues. In DNA form, the CDR3 reads TGCGCCAGCAGCTCCGCTGGGTTGGGCACTGAAGCTTTCTTT. It is translated as CASSSAGLGTEAFF.

The chain joins TRBV18 to TRBJ1-2, with 8 positions matching TRBD1. V lost 1 base, J lost 2 bases, and 6 bases stayed unmatched. Per the germline V gene, CDR1 is KGHSH and CDR2 is LQKENI. The CDR3 has 16 residues. This CDR3 reads CASSPLSDRANYGYTF. The CDR3 bases are TGTGCCAGCTCACCACTATCGGACAGGGCAAACTATGGCTACACCTTC.

The rearrangement links TRBV19 to TRBJ2-3, with D unresolved. CDR1 is LNHDA and CDR2 is SQIVND in the germline V gene (reference sequence). CDR3 size: 14 residues. Trimming cost V 7 bases and J 1 base, with 12 bases left between them. Here the CDR3 reads CASIGDSRTDTQYF. The CDR3 region has the DNA TGTGCCAGTATTGGAGACTCTCGCACAGATACGCAGTATTTT.

The chain employs TRBV28 and TRBJ1-2, with 7 bases matching TRBD1. The CDR3 loop spans 13 amino acids. The J segment lost 6 bases and the V segment lost 6 bases, leaving 7 bases of the junction unmatched. Per germline, CDR1 MDHEN and CDR2 SYDVKM. The CDR3 is CASRAQGWDGYTF. In DNA, the CDR3 is TGTGCCAGCAGAGCACAGGGGTGGGATGGCTACACCTTC.

The chain is built from TRBV4-3 and TRBJ1-2, with 9 bases aligning to TRBD1. J gave up 8 bases and V 4 bases, and 8 bases lay outside the gene matches. The CDR3 spans 14 residues. Germline values: CDR1 LGHNA, CDR2 YSLEER. CDR3 loop: CASSPRDRAAGYTF. The CDR3 DNA follows: TGCGCCAGCAGCCCTCGGGACAGGGCGGCCGGCTACACCTTC.

This chain links TRBV2 with TRBJ2-6; possibly TRBD1 or TRBD2 for D (5 bases each). Germline V gene lookup returns CDR1 SNHLY and CDR2 FYNNEI. The length of the CDR3 is 17 residues. V was cut by 6 bases and J by 0 bases, with 15 bases left in between. CDR3 residues: CASRPPGRDSGANVLTF. The CDR3 DNA is TGTGCCAGCAGACCTCCGGGACGGGACTCTGGGGCCAACGTCCTGACTTTC.

In its sample, this clone was seen once. CDR3 sequence reads: CASGRQGGGYGYTF. DNA of the CDR3: TGTGCCAGTGGGCGACAGGGCGGCGGCTATGGCTACACCTTC. The chain combines TRBV6-5 with TRBJ1-2, with 7 bases lining up with TRBD1. Germline-derived CDR1 and CDR2 are MNHEY and SVGAGI. This CDR3 is built from 14 residues. J gave up 4 bases and V 9 bases, and 11 bases lay outside the gene matches.

The rearrangement joins TRBV11-1 to TRBJ2-5, with unresolved D. Trimming removed 1 base from V and 5 bases from J, with 5 bases in between. CDR3 length: 12 residues. In germline, CDR1 is SGHAT, CDR2 FQDESV (reference sequence). The CDR3 sequence is CASSLEAETQYF. In DNA form, the CDR3 reads TGTGCCAGCAGCTTAGAGGCGGAGACCCAGTACTTC.

The J gene is TRBJ2-7, the V gene TRBV28; D might be TRBD1 (5 bases). The germline V gene has CDR1 MDHEN and CDR2 SYDVKM. V was cut by 5 bases and J by 1 base, with 12 bases left in between. The CDR3 loop spans 14 amino acids. The CDR3 region is CASSQGGRSYEQYF. DNA of the CDR3: TGTGCCAGCAGTCAGGGTGGTAGGTCCTACGAGCAGTACTTC.

CDR3 amino acids: CASSLNYEQYF. DNA for the CDR3: TGTGCCAGCAGCTTGAATTACGAGCAGTACTTC. V and J are TRBV5-4 and TRBJ2-7, with D unresolved. CDR3 length: 11 amino acids. Trimming removed 1 base at V and 4 bases at J, with 3 bases between. Germline CDR1 and CDR2: SGHNT and YYREEE (reference sequence).

Here the CDR3 reads CASRDNQETQYF. CDR3 nucleotides: TGTGCCAGCAGGGACAACCAAGAGACCCAGTACTTC. The gene calls are TRBV19 and TRBJ2-5, with D maybe TRBD1 (6 bases). Trimming took 9 bases from V and 0 from J, leaving 8 bases between them. The CDR3 totals 12 residues. Per the germline V gene, CDR1 is LNHDA and CDR2 is SQIVND (reference sequence).

The V gene is TRBV19, the J gene TRBJ2-7; D not resolved. The V end was cut by 4 bases, the J end by 2 bases, with 15 bases between. CDR1 LNHDA and CDR2 SQIVND come from the germline V gene (reference sequence). The CDR3 totals 15 residues. The CDR3 region has the DNA TGTGCCAGTAGTAATAGGGCCAGGCTAACCTACGAGCAGTACTTC. Residues: CASSNRARLTYEQYF.

V is TRBV5-1 and J is TRBJ1-1; no reliable D call. The V gene's germline CDR1 is SGHRS and CDR2 YFSETQ. The CDR3 covers 14 residues. V lost 1 base and J 6 bases, leaving 13 bases between the germline ends. This chain's CDR3 is CASSLRTEGAEAFF. In DNA form, the CDR3 reads TGCGCCAGCAGCTTGAGGACGGAGGGTGCTGAAGCTTTCTTT. Full variable domain (remainder filled in from reference TRBV5-1 and TRBJ1-1): KAGVTQTPRYLIKTRGQQVTLSCSPISGHRSVSWYQQTPGQGLQFLFEYFSETQRNKGNFPGRFSGRQFSNSRSEMNVSTLELGDSALYLCASSLRTEGAEAFFGQGTRLTVV.

This rearrangement joins TRBV10-3 to TRBJ1-2; no reliable D call. Trimming removed 3 bases from V and 0 bases from J, with 14 bases in between. Germline V gene lookup returns CDR1 ENHRY and CDR2 SYGVKD. The CDR3 is made up of 16 amino acids. The CDR3 sequence: CAISEVSRGPNYGYTF. DNA for the CDR3: TGTGCCATCAGTGAAGTTTCAAGAGGCCCTAACTATGGCTACACCTTC.

V is TRBV20-1 and J is TRBJ1-5; no clear D. The CDR3 spans 15 residues. CDR1 and CDR2 from the germline V gene are DFQATT and SNEGSKA (reference sequence). Trimming removed 3 bases from V and 0 bases from J, with 12 bases in between. The CDR3 sequence: CSASMGTYSNQPQHF. In nucleotides, the CDR3 is TGCAGTGCTAGTATGGGAACTTATAGCAATCAGCCCCAGCATTTT.